Each of the 4 T cell receptor beta chains below was sequenced from the same sample in a study of blood T cell repertoires in COVID-19. Assay: immunoSEQ multiplex PCR; the TCRdb copy retains only in-frame clones and omits some. The sample has fewer than 300,000 clones; about nine tenths are singletons. The sample was peripheral blood. These receptors all stem from a man aged 45 to 65 with COVID-19, enrolled during active disease.

This rearrangement joins TRBV2 to TRBJ1-5; 7 positions agree with TRBD1. The CDR3 runs to 16 residues. Trimming took 5 bases from V and 2 from J; bases not matched to a gene: 9. CDR1 and CDR2 from the germline V gene are SNHLY and FYNNEI. The CDR3, as DNA: TGTGCCAGCAGTCCCCAGGGGGTTAGCGGCAATCAGCCCCAGCATTTT. Its protein product is CASSPQGVSGNQPQHF.

The chain links TRBV7-2 to TRBJ2-1, with D possibly being TRBD2 (6 bases). Germline CDR1 reads SGHTA; CDR2 reads FQGNSA. This CDR3 comprises 16 residues. The ends were cut back, 5 bases at V and 6 bases at J, with 20 bases in the middle. The CDR3 loop reads CASSPSWDLGGNEQFF. The CDR3 bases are TGTGCCAGCAGCCCGAGCTGGGACTTGGGAGGCAATGAGCAGTTCTTC.

CDR3 nucleotide sequence: TGTGCCAGCAGTAACCCTGCGGGTTACTCCTACGAGCAGTACTTC. Its translation is CASSNPAGYSYEQYF. This chain links TRBV25-1 with TRBJ2-7, with TRBD2 as a possible D gene (5 bases). V gave up 5 bases and J gave up 0 bases, with 14 bases separating them. Germline-derived CDR1 and CDR2 are MGHDK and SYGVNS. CDR3 size: 15 residues.

The chain links TRBV27 to TRBJ2-2, with a possible D match to TRBD2 (7 bases). Looked up from germline, CDR1 is MNHEY and CDR2 is SMNVEV (reference sequence). The CDR3 loop spans 15 amino acids. The V end was cut by 4 bases, the J end by 5 bases, with 14 bases between. The CDR3 DNA reads TGTGCCAGCAGTTCACCGGGGGGCGGGACCGGGGAGCTGTTTTTT. Its protein is CASSSPGGGTGELFF.